A single sample gave rise to the 18 T cell receptor beta chains below, sequenced in a study of shared clonotypes between healthy human individuals. Cells designated naive CD8 were CD45RO-negative and were positively selected for CCR7, with terminally differentiated effector memory CD45RA+ cells excluded. Some clones are missing from TCRdb's copy, which holds only in-frame ones; the method was immunoSEQ multiplex PCR. The sample yields about 2,100,000 clones, about 92% seen once. Input material: naive CD8+ T cells from PBMCs. The receptors derive from a man between 18 and 29 years old in good health. Some clones in this sample may be carry-over from other donors' samples.

The V call is TRBV7-9, the J call TRBJ1-1; D not certain. V lost 5 bases to trimming and J lost 2 bases, with 6 bases between them. Germline CDR1 reads SEHNR; CDR2 reads FQNEAQ (reference sequence). This CDR3 is built from 12 residues. DNA for the CDR3: TGTGCCAGCAGCCCCCGCAACACTGAAGCTTTCTTT. Encoded protein: CASSPRNTEAFF. Full variable domain (remainder filled in from reference TRBV7-9 and TRBJ1-1): DTGVSQNPRHKITKRGQNVTFRCDPISEHNRLYWYRQTLGQGPEFLTYFQNEAQLEKSRLLSDRFSAERPKGSFSTLEIQRTEQGDSAMYLCASSPRNTEAFFGQGTRLTVV.

This clone was seen a single time. The chain joins TRBV6-9 to TRBJ1-2; D possibly corresponds to TRBD1 (5 bases). V lost 1 base, J lost 6 bases, and 12 bases lay in between. Germline CDR1 and CDR2: MNHGY and SVAAGI. CDR3 length: 14 amino acids. The CDR3 loop is CASSYYQGSNGYTF. CDR3 sequence (DNA): TGTGCCAGCAGTTATTATCAGGGTTCGAATGGCTACACCTTC.

DNA for the CDR3: TGTGCCAGCAGTGAGTCACCGGGACGGCGCTCCTACGAGCAGTACTTC. This translates into CASSESPGRRSYEQYF. V gene TRBV6-1 combines with J gene TRBJ2-7; D is possibly TRBD1 or TRBD2 (5 bases each). Germline V gene lookup returns CDR1 MNHNS and CDR2 SASEGT. The CDR3 spans 16 residues. Trimming took off 3 bases at V and 0 bases at J, with 15 bases between the two ends.

V gene TRBV7-7 combines with J gene TRBJ2-2, with D possibly TRBD2 on 5 matching bases. This CDR3 has 16 residues. From germline, CDR1 is SSHAT and CDR2 FNYEAQ (reference sequence). The ends were cut back, 1 base at V and 3 bases at J, with 12 bases in the middle. The CDR3 sequence: CASSLVFSADTGELFF. The CDR3 DNA sequence: TGTGCCAGCAGCTTAGTTTTTAGCGCGGACACCGGGGAGCTGTTTTTT.

This chain uses TRBV4-1 with TRBJ1-2; D gene unclear. Looked up from germline, CDR1 is MGHRA and CDR2 is YSYEKL. CDR3 length: 14 residues. V lost 1 base to trimming and J lost 1 base, with 7 bases between them. The CDR3 coding sequence is TGCGCCAGCAGCCAAGTAGGACTTAACTATGGCTACACCTTC. Protein sequence: CASSQVGLNYGYTF.

This clone occurred a few times. The chain uses TRBV7-9 and TRBJ2-7, with D perhaps matching TRBD1 (6 bases). The germline V and J ends were trimmed by 1 base and 12 bases, with 13 bases remaining between them. The germline V gene has CDR1 SEHNR and CDR2 FQNEAQ (reference sequence). CDR3 length equals 12 residues. CDR3 sequence reads: CASSLGVGQVYF. As DNA, the CDR3 is TGTGCCAGCAGCTTAGGAGTGGGACAAGTGTACTTC.

The gene calls are TRBV5-1 and TRBJ1-1; no firm D call. Trimming took off 0 bases at V and 0 bases at J, with 24 bases between the two ends. This CDR3 is 20 amino acids long. In germline, CDR1 is SGHRS, CDR2 YFSETQ. The CDR3 here is CASSLAQIRNRSPMNTEAFF. CDR3 nucleotides: TGCGCCAGCAGCTTGGCCCAAATTAGGAATCGGTCCCCAATGAACACTGAAGCTTTCTTT.

The chain couples TRBV27 to TRBJ1-1, with TRBD1 identical over 7 bases. The CDR3 is made up of 16 amino acids. Per germline, CDR1 MNHEY and CDR2 SMNVEV (reference sequence). The trim removed 2 bases at V and 3 bases at J, leaving 9 bases unmatched. The CDR3 DNA reads as TGTGCCAGCAGTTTAACTCTAGGGGGCATGGACACTGAAGCTTTCTTT. Protein: CASSLTLGGMDTEAFF.

Note on this clone: In the same sample, other DNA sequences code for this CDR3. The chain joins TRBV19 to TRBJ2-1; 7 bases agree with TRBD2. The junction had 1 base not matched to a gene; V was cut back by 4 bases and J by 4 bases. The CDR3 loop spans 13 amino acids. The V gene's germline CDR1 is LNHDA and CDR2 SQIVND (reference sequence). Here the CDR3 reads CASSTGGYNEQFF. CDR3 sequence (DNA): TGTGCCAGTAGTACGGGGGGTTACAATGAGCAGTTCTTC.

This clone has a single count. The chain combines TRBV7-2 with TRBJ2-7; 8 bases are a match to TRBD1. The ends lost 0 bases at V and 5 bases at J; junction bases unmatched: 3. In germline, CDR1 is SGHTA, CDR2 FQGNSA. The CDR3 is made up of 14 amino acids. The CDR3 region is CASSLARGQDEQYF. In nucleotides, the CDR3 is TGTGCCAGCAGCTTAGCCCGGGGACAGGACGAGCAGTACTTC.

The chain uses TRBV5-8 and TRBJ1-1, with TRBD1 as a possible D gene (5 bases). This CDR3 has 14 amino acids. V lost 1 base and J lost 0, with 7 bases in between. Looked up from germline, CDR1 is SGHTS and CDR2 is YDEGEE. CDR3: CASSLTGLNTEAFF. The DNA for the CDR3 is TGTGCCAGCAGCTTGACAGGATTGAACACTGAAGCTTTCTTT. The variable domain in full, completed from reference TRBV5-8 and TRBJ1-1, reads EAGVTQSPTHLIKTRGQQATLRCSPISGHTSVYWYQQALGLGLQFLLWYDEGEERNRGNFPPRFSGRQFPNYSSELNVNALELEDSALYLCASSLTGLNTEAFFGQGTRLTVV.

This rearrangement joins TRBV9 to TRBJ2-5; possible D gene TRBD1, 6 bases. The germline V gene encodes CDR1 SGDLS and CDR2 YYNGEE. Trimming removed 3 bases at V and 5 bases at J, with 14 bases between. The CDR3 sequence is 14 residues long. CDR3 in DNA: TGTGCCAGCAGCGCCCAGGGGCATGGGGAGACCCAGTACTTC. Its protein product is CASSAQGHGETQYF.

V and J are TRBV6-1 and TRBJ2-6; D perhaps matches TRBD1 (5 bases). The CDR3 covers 15 residues. Trimming took off 2 bases at V and 12 bases at J, with 17 bases between the two ends. Germline assignment: CDR1 MNHNS and CDR2 SASEGT. The CDR3 nucleotides are TGTGCCAGCAGTGAATACAGGCGCAAGCTAGGCGTCCTGACTTTC. Translation gives CASSEYRRKLGVLTF.

The chain couples TRBV4-3 to TRBJ2-3, with 7 bases aligning to TRBD1. Germline CDR1 and CDR2: LGHNA and YSLEER. With 3 bases clipped from V and 2 bases from J, the junction kept 5 bases outside the gene matches. The CDR3 covers 15 residues. The DNA of the CDR3 is TGCGCCAGCAGCCAGGAGACAGGGTTCACAGATACGCAGTATTTT. Protein: CASSQETGFTDTQYF.

The chain links TRBV29-1 to TRBJ2-1; D may be TRBD1 (6 bases). The CDR3 is 14 amino acids. Per germline, CDR1 SQVTM and CDR2 ANQGSEA. Trimming left V 7 bases short and J 5 bases short, with 18 bases between. The CDR3 region has the DNA TGCAGCGCCGGACCGGGACATTCCAACAATGAGCAGTTCTTC. Translated: CSAGPGHSNNEQFF.

This chain connects TRBV27 to TRBJ2-5, with 8 positions matching TRBD2. Germline assignment: CDR1 MNHEY and CDR2 SMNVEV (reference sequence). Trimming cost V 5 bases and J 1 base; bases outside gene matches: 9. CDR3 size: 16 residues. This chain's CDR3 is CASSGKAGTSQETQYF. The DNA of the CDR3 is TGTGCCAGCAGTGGGAAGGCCGGGACTAGCCAAGAGACCCAGTACTTC.

V and J are TRBV19 and TRBJ1-1; TRBD1 might be the D (5 bases). Germline CDR1 reads LNHDA; CDR2 reads SQIVND (reference sequence). There are 14 residues in the CDR3. The ends were cut back, 9 bases at V and 1 base at J, with 15 bases in the middle. The CDR3 is CASGPGGENTEAFF. Written as DNA, the CDR3 is TGTGCCAGCGGACCGGGGGGGGAGAACACTGAAGCTTTCTTT.

This clone was seen only once. The chain combines TRBV7-2 with TRBJ2-7; D unclear. This CDR3 spans 14 amino acids. CDR1 and CDR2 (germline): SGHTA, FQGNSA. The ends were cut back, 2 bases at V and 3 bases at J, with 11 bases in the middle. The CDR3 nucleotides are TGTGCCAGCAGCTTAACGGGCGGCTACTACGAGCAGTACTTC. It translates to CASSLTGGYYEQYF.